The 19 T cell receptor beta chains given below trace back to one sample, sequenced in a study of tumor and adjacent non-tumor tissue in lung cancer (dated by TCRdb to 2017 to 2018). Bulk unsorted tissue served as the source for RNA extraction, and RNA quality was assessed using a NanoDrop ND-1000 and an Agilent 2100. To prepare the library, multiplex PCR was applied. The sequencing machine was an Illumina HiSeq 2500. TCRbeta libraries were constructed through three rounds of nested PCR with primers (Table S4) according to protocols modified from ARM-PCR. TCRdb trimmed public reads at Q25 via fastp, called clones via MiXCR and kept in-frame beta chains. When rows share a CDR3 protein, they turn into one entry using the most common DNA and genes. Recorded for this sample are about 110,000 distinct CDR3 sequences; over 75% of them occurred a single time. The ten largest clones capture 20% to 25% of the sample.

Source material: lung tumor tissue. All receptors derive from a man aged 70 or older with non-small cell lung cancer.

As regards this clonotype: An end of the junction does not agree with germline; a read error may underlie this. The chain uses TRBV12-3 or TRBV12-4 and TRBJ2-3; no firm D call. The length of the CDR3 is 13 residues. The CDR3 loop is CASSLGQRDTQYF. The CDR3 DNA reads TGTGCCAGCAGTTTAGGTCAAAGAGATACTCAGTATTTT.

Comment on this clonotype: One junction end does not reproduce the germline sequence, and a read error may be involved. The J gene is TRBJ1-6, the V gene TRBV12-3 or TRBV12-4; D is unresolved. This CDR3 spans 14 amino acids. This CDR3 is CASSLGSVNSSLHF. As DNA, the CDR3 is TGTGCCAGCAGTTTGGGCTCAGTGAATTCATCCCTCCACTTT.

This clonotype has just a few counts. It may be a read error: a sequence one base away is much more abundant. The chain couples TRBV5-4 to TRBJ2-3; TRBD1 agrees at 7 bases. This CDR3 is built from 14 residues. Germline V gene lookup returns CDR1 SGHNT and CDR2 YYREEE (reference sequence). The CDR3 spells CASSFGQGTDMQYF. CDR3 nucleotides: TGTGCCAGCAGCTTTGGGCAGGGGACAGATATGCAGTATTTT.

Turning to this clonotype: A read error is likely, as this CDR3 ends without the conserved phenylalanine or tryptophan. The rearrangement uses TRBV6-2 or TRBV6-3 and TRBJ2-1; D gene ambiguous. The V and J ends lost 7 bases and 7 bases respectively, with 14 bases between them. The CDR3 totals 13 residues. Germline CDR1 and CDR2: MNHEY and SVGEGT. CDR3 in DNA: TGTGCCAGCAACAGAGGCGGTAATAATGAGCAGTTCCTC. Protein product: CASNRGGNNEQFL.

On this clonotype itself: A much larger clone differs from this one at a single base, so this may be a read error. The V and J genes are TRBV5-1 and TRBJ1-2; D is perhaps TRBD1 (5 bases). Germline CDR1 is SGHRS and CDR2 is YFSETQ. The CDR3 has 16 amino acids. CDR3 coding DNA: TGCGCCAGCAGCGAGGGACTTAGCCCCCTTACGGGCGGCTGCACCTTC. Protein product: CASSEGLSPLTGGCTF.

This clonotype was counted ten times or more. The CDR3 spells CASREEGPFTYTGELFF. DNA of the CDR3: TGTGCCAGCAGGGAGGAGGGACCGTTTACATACACCGGGGAGCTGTTTTTT. The chain couples TRBV6-1 to TRBJ2-2; perhaps TRBD2 as D (6 bases). V was pared by 6 bases and J by 3 bases, with 20 bases between. Per the germline V gene, CDR1 is MNHNS and CDR2 is SASEGT. The CDR3 is made up of 17 amino acids.

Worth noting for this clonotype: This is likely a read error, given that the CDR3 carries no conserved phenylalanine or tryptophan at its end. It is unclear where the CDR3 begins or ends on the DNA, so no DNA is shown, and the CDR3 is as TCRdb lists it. The CDR3 is CASSLDSTGGSGELFI. This rearrangement joins TRBV11-3 to TRBJ2-1; the listed D gene, TRBD1, was not tested against the DNA. Germline-derived CDR1 and CDR2 are SGHNT and YENEEA. 16 amino acids form the CDR3, both terminal residues included.

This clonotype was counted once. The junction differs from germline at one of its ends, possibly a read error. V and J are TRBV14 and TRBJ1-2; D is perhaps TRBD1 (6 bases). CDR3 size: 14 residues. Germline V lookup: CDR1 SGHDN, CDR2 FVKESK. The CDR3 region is CASRQQTGSYGYTF. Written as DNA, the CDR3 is TGTGCCAGCAGACAACAAACAGGGTCCTATGGCTACACTTTC.

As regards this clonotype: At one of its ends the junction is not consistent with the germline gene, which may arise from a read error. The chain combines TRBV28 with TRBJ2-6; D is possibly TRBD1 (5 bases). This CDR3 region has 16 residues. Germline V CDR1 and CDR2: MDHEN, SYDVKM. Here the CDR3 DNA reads TGTGTCAGCAGCGTTCAGGGTCCGTCTGCGACCAACGTCCTGACTTTC. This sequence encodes CVSSVQGPSATNVLTF.

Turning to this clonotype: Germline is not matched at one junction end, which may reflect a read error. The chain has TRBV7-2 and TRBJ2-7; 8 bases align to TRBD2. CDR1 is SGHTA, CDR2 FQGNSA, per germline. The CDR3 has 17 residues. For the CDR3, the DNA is TGTGCCAGCAGCTTAACGGCTAGCGGGTACCTTCCCTATGAGCAGTACTTC. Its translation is CASSLTASGYLPYEQYF.

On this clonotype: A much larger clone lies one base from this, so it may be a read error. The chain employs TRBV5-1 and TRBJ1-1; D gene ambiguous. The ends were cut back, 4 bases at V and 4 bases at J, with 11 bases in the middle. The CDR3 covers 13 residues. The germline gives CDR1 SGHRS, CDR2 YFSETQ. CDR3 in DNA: TGCGCCAGCAGCCTTCAATATCTCACTGAAGCTTTCTTT. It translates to CASSLQYLTEAFF.

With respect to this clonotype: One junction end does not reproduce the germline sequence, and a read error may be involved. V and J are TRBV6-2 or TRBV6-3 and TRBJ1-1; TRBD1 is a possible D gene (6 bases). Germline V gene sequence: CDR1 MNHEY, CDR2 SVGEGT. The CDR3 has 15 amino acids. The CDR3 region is CARSSPGHRRAGAFF. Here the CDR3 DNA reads TGTGCCCGCAGTAGCCCGGGACATCGAAGGGCGGGAGCTTTCTTT.

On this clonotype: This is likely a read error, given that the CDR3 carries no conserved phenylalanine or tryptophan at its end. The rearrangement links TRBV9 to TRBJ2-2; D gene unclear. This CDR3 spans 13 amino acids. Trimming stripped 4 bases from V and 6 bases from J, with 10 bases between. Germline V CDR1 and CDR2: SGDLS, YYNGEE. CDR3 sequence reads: CASSKAIAGELFC. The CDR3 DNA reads TGTGCCAGCAGCAAGGCCATTGCCGGGGAGCTGTTTTGT.

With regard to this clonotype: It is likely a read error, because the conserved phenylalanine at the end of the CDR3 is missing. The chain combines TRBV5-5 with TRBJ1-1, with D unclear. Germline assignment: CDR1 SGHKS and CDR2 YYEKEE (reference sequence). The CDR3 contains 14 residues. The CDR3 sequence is CASSMDPQRTEAFY. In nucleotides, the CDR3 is TGTGCCAGCAGCATGGACCCCCAGCGCACTGAGGCTTTCTAT.

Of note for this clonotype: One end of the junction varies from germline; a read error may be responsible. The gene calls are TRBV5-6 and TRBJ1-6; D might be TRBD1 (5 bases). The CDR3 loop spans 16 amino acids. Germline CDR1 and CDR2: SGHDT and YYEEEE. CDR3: CASSFGGSSYNSPFQF. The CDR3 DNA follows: TGTGCCAGCAGCTTCGGGGGTAGCTCCTATAATTCACCCTTCCAATTT.

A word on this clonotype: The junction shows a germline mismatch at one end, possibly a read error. The CDR3 coding sequence is TGTGTCAGCAATGAAAACAGCCTGACGAACACTGAAGCTTTCTTT. This translates into CVSNENSLTNTEAFF. V gene TRBV6-1 combines with J gene TRBJ1-1; D gene ambiguous. Per germline, CDR1 MNHNS and CDR2 SASEGT. CDR3 length equals 15 residues.

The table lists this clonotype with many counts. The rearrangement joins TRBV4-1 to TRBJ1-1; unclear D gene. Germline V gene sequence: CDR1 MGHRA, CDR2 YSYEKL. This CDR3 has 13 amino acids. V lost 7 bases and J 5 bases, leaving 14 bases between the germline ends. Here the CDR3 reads CASTPQTTTEAFF. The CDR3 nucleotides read TGCGCCAGCACCCCGCAGACTACTACTGAAGCTTTCTTT.

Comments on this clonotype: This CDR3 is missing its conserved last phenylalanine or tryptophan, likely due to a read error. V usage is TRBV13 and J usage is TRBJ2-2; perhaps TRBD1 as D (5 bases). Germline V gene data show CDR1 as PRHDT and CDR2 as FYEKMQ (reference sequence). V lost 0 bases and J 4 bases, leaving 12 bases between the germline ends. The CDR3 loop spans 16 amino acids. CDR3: CASSLGTGSVTGELFL. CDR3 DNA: TGTGCCAGCAGCTTAGGAACAGGTTCGGTCACCGGGGAGCTGTTTCTT.

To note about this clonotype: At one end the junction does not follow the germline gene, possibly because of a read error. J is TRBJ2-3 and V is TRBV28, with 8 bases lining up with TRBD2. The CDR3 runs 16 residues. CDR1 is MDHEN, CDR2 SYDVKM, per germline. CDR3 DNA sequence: TGTGCCAGCAGGCGTGCGAAGGGACTAGGCATAGATACACAGTATTTT. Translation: CASRRAKGLGIDTQYF.